These 17 T cell receptor beta chains came from one sample sequenced in a study of shared clonotypes between healthy human individuals. The method was immunoSEQ multiplex PCR; TCRdb's version includes in-frame clones alone and lacks a portion of them. The sample records some 630,000 clones, 60% to 80% being singletons. Source material: memory CD4+ T cells sorted from blood. Subset here: CD45RA-negative fraction. These receptors were taken from a woman aged 25 to 39 in good health.

The chain carries TRBV5-5 and TRBJ2-2, with 8 bases lining up with TRBD2. This CDR3 is built from 14 residues. Germline V lookup: CDR1 SGHKS, CDR2 YYEKEE (reference sequence). V trimming: 7 bases; J trimming: 5 bases; junction bases outside the gene matches: 7. This chain's CDR3 is CASGAGERTGELFF. The CDR3 coding sequence is TGTGCCAGCGGAGCGGGGGAGAGGACCGGGGAGCTGTTTTTT.

The rearrangement joins TRBV29-1 to TRBJ2-7; D not resolved. CDR1 and CDR2 from the germline V gene are SQVTM and ANQGSEA. The CDR3 runs to 13 residues. The V gene lost 6 bases and the J gene lost 4 bases, with 16 bases spanning the gap. This CDR3 is CSVAPTMAYEQYF. Written as DNA, the CDR3 is TGCAGCGTCGCCCCGACGATGGCTTACGAGCAGTACTTC.

This clone was seen once. The chain has TRBV6-1 and TRBJ2-1; 7 bases line up with TRBD2. The germline gives CDR1 MNHNS, CDR2 SASEGT. With V trimmed by 4 bases and J by 6 bases, 12 bases remained unmatched. The CDR3 has 16 amino acids. CDR3 sequence (DNA): TGTGCCAGCAGTGGGATCGGCGGGAGACATGGCAATGAGCAGTTCTTC. Protein product: CASSGIGGRHGNEQFF.

The rearrangement uses TRBV25-1 and TRBJ1-1; TRBD1 might be the D (5 bases). The germline V gene has CDR1 MGHDK and CDR2 SYGVNS. V was pared by 4 bases and J by 6 bases, with 15 bases between. The length of the CDR3 is 14 residues. The DNA for the CDR3 is TGTGCCAGCAGTGTGGACCGGGGGTTCGCTGAAGCTTTCTTT. This encodes CASSVDRGFAEAFF. Looking up the rest from reference TRBV25-1 and TRBJ1-1 gives the full variable domain: EADIYQTPRYLVIGTGKKITLECSQTMGHDKMYWYQQDPGMELHLIHYSYGVNSTEKGDLSSESTVSRIRTEHFPLTLESARPSHTSQYLCASSVDRGFAEAFFGQGTRLTVV.

The V gene is TRBV4-1, the J gene TRBJ2-2; D could derive from TRBD1 or TRBD2 (5 bases each). Germline V gene data show CDR1 as MGHRA and CDR2 as YSYEKL. Trimming took 0 bases from V and 4 from J, leaving 9 bases between them. The CDR3 is 15 amino acids. The CDR3: CASSQDGGFTGELFF. DNA for the CDR3: TGCGCCAGCAGCCAAGATGGGGGTTTCACCGGGGAGCTGTTTTTT.

V is TRBV11-2 and J is TRBJ2-6; D is uncertain. Deletions cut 2 bases from V and 3 bases from J, with 8 bases between. The CDR3 covers 15 residues. Looked up from germline, CDR1 is SGHAT and CDR2 is FQNNGV. CDR3 protein: CASSLMLIGANVLTF. Here the CDR3 DNA reads TGTGCCAGCAGCTTAATGCTAATTGGGGCCAACGTCCTGACTTTC.

The chain has TRBV5-1 and TRBJ2-5; D not resolved. The CDR3 totals 13 residues. Germline assignment: CDR1 SGHRS and CDR2 YFSETQ. V shed 3 bases and J shed 1 base, with 7 bases lying between them. CDR3 sequence: CASSWAIQETQYF. CDR3 sequence (DNA): TGCGCCAGCAGCTGGGCCATCCAAGAGACCCAGTACTTC.

This clone turned up a few times. This may be a read error: a much more frequent sequence differs by one nucleotide. Other DNA sequences from this sample encode an identical CDR3 as well. The rearrangement links TRBV19 to TRBJ1-5; 7 bases match TRBD1. V shed 4 bases and J 2 bases; nucleotides not matched to a gene: 2. Per germline, CDR1 LNHDA and CDR2 SQIVND (reference sequence). The length of the CDR3 is 14 residues. The CDR3 sequence: CASSSTGGNQPQHF. The CDR3 DNA reads TGTGCCAGTAGTAGTACAGGGGGCAATCAGCCCCAGCATTTT.

This clone was found a few times. The J gene is TRBJ2-2, the V gene TRBV10-1, with D tentatively TRBD1 (6 bases). The CDR3 covers 14 residues. Germline loops: CDR1 WNHNN, CDR2 SYGVQD (reference sequence). V lost 5 bases and J 4 bases, leaving 11 bases between the germline ends. CDR3 DNA: TGCGCCAGCAGTACTGGACAGCCCACCGGGGAGCTGTTTTTT. Translated: CASSTGQPTGELFF.

This chain uses TRBV25-1 with TRBJ1-4; D is ambiguous. Germline V gene lookup returns CDR1 MGHDK and CDR2 SYGVNS. The CDR3 has 16 residues. The V gene lost 1 base and the J gene lost 0 bases, with 9 bases spanning the gap. CDR3 sequence (DNA): TGTGCCAGCAGTGAATCCTACATTGCAACTAATGAAAAACTGTTTTTT. It is translated as CASSESYIATNEKLFF.

The V gene is TRBV18, the J gene TRBJ1-5, with D unresolved. Germline V gene lookup returns CDR1 KGHSH and CDR2 LQKENI. The length of the CDR3 is 13 residues. The V and J ends lost 6 bases and 7 bases respectively, with 13 bases between them. The CDR3 DNA follows: TGTGCCAGCTCTACCACGGTCGGACAGCCCCAGCATTTT. It specifies CASSTTVGQPQHF.

The V gene is TRBV2, the J gene TRBJ2-2; D remains unclear. Germline CDR1 SNHLY, CDR2 FYNNEI. The CDR3 spans 12 residues. Trimming left V 5 bases short and J 7 bases short, with 8 bases between. The CDR3 sequence is CASSLGIGELFF. As DNA, the CDR3 is TGTGCCAGCAGTTTAGGGATCGGGGAGCTGTTTTTT.

This sequence joins TRBV4-1 and TRBJ1-4, with D maybe TRBD1 (5 bases). Looked up from germline, CDR1 is MGHRA and CDR2 is YSYEKL. V shed 5 bases and J shed 4 bases, with 11 bases lying between them. This CDR3 contains 14 residues. The CDR3 here is CASSSRQINEKLFF. The CDR3 bases are TGCGCCAGCAGCTCCCGACAGATTAATGAAAAACTGTTTTTT.

The J gene is TRBJ2-7, the V gene TRBV2, with 13 bases fitting TRBD2. The germline V gene encodes CDR1 SNHLY and CDR2 FYNNEI. This CDR3 has 15 residues. With 4 bases clipped from V and 7 bases from J, the junction kept 7 bases outside the gene matches. The CDR3 DNA sequence: TGTGCCAGCAGTGGGACTAGCGGGGGCCTTGGGGAGCAGTACTTC. Its translation is CASSGTSGGLGEQYF.

V gene TRBV7-9 combines with J gene TRBJ2-2; no definite D call. CDR1 and CDR2 (germline): SEHNR, FQNEAQ (reference sequence). Between the trimmed V and J ends, which lost 1 base and 4 bases, there was a span of 7 bases. The CDR3 is 14 residues long. This CDR3 is CASSLEGFTGELFF. DNA for the CDR3: TGTGCCAGCAGCTTAGAGGGTTTCACCGGGGAGCTGTTTTTT.

This clone came up a few times. This sequence joins TRBV7-2 and TRBJ2-2; D remains ambiguous. Trimming pared 5 bases from V and 0 bases from J, leaving 13 bases between. The CDR3 loop spans 16 amino acids. Germline V gene sequence: CDR1 SGHTA, CDR2 FQGNSA. CDR3 region: CASSGYLKTNTGELFF. The CDR3 DNA follows: TGTGCCAGCAGCGGGTATCTCAAAACGAACACCGGGGAGCTGTTTTTT.

The gene calls are TRBV2 and TRBJ2-2; 9 bases map to TRBD2. CDR3 length: 14 amino acids. V lost 7 bases and J lost 4; bases outside the gene matches: 4. The germline V gene has CDR1 SNHLY and CDR2 FYNNEI. The CDR3 DNA is TGTGCCAGCATCCTAGCGGGAAGCACCGGGGAGCTGTTTTTT. This gives the protein CASILAGSTGELFF.